Listed below are T cell receptor beta chains from one sample, sequenced in a study of blood T cells in healthy people across ages. TCRdb called the 5' RACE reads again in MiXCR, with one record for every CDR3 protein. This table has roughly 800,000 distinct CDR3 sequences, more than 45% appearing once. The sequencing sample was made of blood. These receptor sequences come from a man aged 30 to 45 in good health. Each CDR3 is given with its conserved first and last residue. Fields, in order: CDR3 protein, D gene, V gene. The D gene is left open where the match is weak.

CDR3 protein: CASSGQGRGEQFF
D gene: .
V gene: TRBV7-9

CDR3 protein: CASSQGTGEAETQYF
D gene: .
V gene: TRBV4-2

CDR3 protein: CASTLRSHEQFF
D gene: .
V gene: TRBV11-2

CDR3 protein: CASSAKPGGVGGTQYF
D gene: .
V gene: TRBV6-4

CDR3 protein: CASSITTGAAGETQYF
D gene: .
V gene: TRBV7-2

CDR3 protein: CASSLRPGESYEQYF
D gene: .
V gene: TRBV7-3

CDR3 protein: CASSPEGGTSGYEQYF
D gene: TRBD2
V gene: TRBV27

CDR3 protein: CASSQELAYEQFF
D gene: .
V gene: TRBV4-3

CDR3 protein: CGVEEVVVGGYEQYF
D gene: .
V gene: TRBV29-1

CDR3 protein: CSVAKPGQIYGYTF
D gene: .
V gene: TRBV29-1

CDR3 protein: CASSYTITGEGDYGYTF
D gene: .
V gene: TRBV6-2/TRBV6-3